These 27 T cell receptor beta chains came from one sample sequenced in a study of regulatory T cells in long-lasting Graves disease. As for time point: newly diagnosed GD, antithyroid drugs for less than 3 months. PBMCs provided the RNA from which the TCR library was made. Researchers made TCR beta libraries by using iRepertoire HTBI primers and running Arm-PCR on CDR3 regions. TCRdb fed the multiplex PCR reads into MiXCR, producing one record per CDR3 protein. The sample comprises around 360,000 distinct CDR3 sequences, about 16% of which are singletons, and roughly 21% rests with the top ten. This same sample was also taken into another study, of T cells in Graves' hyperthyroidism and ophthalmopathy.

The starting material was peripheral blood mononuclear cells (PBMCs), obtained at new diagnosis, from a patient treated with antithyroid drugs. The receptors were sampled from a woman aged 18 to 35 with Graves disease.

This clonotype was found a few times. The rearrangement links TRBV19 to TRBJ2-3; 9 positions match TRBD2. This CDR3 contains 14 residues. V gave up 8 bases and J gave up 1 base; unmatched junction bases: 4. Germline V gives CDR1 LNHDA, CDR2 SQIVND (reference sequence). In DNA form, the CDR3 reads TGTGCCAGTGTTGCTAGCGGGGGCACAGATACGCAGTATTTT. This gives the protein CASVASGGTDTQYF.

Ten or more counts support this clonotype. The DNA for the CDR3 is TGTGCCAGCAGCCAAGATACTGGGCGCACCGGGGAGCTGTTTTTT. Encoded protein: CASSQDTGRTGELFF. The chain has TRBV4-2 and TRBJ2-2, with D unresolved. CDR3 length: 15 amino acids. Trimming pared 0 bases from V and 4 bases from J, leaving 9 bases between. The germline gives CDR1 LGHNA, CDR2 YNFKEQ.

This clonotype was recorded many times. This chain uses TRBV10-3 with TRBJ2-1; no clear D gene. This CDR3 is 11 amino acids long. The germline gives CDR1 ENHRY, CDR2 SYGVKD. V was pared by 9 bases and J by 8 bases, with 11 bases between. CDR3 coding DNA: TGTGCCATTTCCAGTAGGGATGAGCAGTTCTTC. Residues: CAISSRDEQFF.

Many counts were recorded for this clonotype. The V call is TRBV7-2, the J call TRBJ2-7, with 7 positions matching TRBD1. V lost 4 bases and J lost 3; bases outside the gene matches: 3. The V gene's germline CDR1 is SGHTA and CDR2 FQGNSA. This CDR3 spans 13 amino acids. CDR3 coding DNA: TGTGCCAGCAGCTCATCAGGGGGCTACGAGCAGTACTTC. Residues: CASSSSGGYEQYF.

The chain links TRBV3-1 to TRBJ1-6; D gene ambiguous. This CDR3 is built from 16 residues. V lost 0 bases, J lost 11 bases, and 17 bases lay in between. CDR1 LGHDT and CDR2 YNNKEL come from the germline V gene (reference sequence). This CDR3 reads CASSQDETHGLPPLHF. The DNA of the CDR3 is TGTGCCAGCAGCCAAGACGAAACCCACGGGCTTCCACCCCTCCACTTT.

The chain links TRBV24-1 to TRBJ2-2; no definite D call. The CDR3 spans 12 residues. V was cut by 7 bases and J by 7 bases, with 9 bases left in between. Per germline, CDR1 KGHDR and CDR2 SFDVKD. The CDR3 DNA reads TGTGCCACCAGGGCCCCCTTCGGGGAGCTGTTTTTT. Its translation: CATRAPFGELFF.

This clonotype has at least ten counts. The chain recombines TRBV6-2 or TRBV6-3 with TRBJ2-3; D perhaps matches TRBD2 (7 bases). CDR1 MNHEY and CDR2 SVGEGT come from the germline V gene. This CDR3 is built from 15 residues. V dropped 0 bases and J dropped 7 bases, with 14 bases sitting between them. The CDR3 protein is CASSYSGGGLHTQYF. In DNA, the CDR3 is TGTGCCAGCAGTTACTCAGGGGGGGGGCTGCATACGCAGTATTTT.

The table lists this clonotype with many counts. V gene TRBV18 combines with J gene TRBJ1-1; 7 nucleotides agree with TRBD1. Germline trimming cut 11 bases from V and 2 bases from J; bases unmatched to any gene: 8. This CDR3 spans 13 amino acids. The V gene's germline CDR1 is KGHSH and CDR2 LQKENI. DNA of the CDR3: TGTGCCTCGAGGGGGCGTGAAAACACTGAAGCTTTCTTT. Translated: CASRGRENTEAFF.

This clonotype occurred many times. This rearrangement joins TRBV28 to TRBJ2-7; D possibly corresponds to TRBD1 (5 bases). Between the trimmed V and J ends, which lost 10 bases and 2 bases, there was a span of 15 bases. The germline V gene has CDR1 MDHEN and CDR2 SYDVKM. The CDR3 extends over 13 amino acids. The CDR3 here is CATSGPSPYEQYF. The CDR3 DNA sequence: TGTGCCACTTCAGGGCCCAGTCCCTACGAGCAGTACTTC.

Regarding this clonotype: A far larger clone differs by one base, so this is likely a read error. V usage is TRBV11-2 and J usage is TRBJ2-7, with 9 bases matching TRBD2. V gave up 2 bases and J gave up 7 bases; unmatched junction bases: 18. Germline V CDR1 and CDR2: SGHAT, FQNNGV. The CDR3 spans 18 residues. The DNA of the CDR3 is TGTGCCAGCAGCTTATTAGCGGGAGAGCGCGACTCCTACAATGAGCAGTACTTC. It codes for CASSLLAGERDSYNEQYF.

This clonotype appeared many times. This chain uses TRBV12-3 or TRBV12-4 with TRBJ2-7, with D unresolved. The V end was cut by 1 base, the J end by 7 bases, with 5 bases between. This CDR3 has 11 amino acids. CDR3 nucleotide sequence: TGTGCCAGCAGTTTAGACAGTGAGCAGTACTTC. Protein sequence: CASSLDSEQYF.

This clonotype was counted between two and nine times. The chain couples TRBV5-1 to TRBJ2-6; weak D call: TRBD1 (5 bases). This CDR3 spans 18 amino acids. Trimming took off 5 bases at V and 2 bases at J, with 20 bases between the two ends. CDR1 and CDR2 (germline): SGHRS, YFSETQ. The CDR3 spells CASSPWQGVLTGANVLTF. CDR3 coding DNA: TGCGCCAGCAGTCCCTGGCAGGGCGTATTAACTGGGGCCAACGTCCTGACTTTC.

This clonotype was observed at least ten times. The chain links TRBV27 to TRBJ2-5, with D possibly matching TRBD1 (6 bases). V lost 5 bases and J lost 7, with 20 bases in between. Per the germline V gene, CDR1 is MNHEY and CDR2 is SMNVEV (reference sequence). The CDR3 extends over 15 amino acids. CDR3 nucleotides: TGTGCCAGCAGTGTAGACCTGGGACAAGTGGGGACCCAGTACTTC. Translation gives CASSVDLGQVGTQYF.

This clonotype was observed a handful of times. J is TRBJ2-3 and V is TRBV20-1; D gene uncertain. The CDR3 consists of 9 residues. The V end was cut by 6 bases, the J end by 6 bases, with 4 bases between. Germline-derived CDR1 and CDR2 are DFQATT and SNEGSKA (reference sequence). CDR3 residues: CSAEDTQYF. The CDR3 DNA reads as TGCAGTGCAGAGGATACGCAGTATTTT.

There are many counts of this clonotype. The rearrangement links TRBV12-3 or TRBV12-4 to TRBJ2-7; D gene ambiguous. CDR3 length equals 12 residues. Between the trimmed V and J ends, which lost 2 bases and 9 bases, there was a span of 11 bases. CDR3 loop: CASSLLGTRQYF. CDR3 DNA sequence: TGTGCCAGCAGTTTACTCGGTACCCGGCAGTACTTC.

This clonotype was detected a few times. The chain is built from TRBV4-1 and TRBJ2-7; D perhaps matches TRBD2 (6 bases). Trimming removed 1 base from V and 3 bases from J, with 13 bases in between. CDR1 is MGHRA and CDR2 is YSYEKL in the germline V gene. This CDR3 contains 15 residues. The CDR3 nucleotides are TGCGCCAGCAGCCAAGGGGTCCTAGCGAGCTACGAGCAGTACTTC. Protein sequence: CASSQGVLASYEQYF.

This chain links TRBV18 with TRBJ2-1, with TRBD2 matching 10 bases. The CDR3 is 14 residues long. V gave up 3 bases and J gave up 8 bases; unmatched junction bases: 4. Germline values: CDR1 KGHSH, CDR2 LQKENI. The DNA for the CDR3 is TGTGCCAGCTCACCGGCTAGCGGGAGCGATGAGCAGTTCTTC. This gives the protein CASSPASGSDEQFF.

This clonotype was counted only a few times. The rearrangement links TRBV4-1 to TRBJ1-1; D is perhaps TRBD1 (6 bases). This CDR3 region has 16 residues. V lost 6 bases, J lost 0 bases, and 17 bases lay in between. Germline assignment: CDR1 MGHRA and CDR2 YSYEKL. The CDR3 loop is CASSNPHEGVNTEAFF. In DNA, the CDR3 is TGCGCCAGCAGTAATCCGCACGAGGGGGTGAACACTGAAGCTTTCTTT.

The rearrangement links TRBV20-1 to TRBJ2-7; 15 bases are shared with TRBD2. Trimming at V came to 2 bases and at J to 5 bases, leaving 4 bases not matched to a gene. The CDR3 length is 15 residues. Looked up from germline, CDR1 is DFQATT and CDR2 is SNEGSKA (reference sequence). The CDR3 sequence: CSARPWTSGRDEQYF. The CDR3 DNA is TGCAGTGCTAGACCCTGGACTAGCGGGAGGGACGAGCAGTACTTC.

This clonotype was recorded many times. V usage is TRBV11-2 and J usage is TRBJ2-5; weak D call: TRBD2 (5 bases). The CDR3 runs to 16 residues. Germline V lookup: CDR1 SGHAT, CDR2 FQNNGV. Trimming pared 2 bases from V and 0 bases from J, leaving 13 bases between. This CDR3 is CASSLRRAEYQETQYF. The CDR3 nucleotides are TGTGCCAGCAGCTTACGGCGAGCGGAGTACCAAGAGACCCAGTACTTC.

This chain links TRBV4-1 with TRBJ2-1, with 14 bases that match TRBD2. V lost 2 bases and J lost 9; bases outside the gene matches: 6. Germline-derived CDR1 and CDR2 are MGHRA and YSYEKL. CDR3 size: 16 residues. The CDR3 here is CASSQRLAGGQVEQFF. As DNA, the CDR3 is TGCGCCAGCAGCCAAAGACTAGCGGGAGGGCAGGTTGAGCAGTTCTTC.

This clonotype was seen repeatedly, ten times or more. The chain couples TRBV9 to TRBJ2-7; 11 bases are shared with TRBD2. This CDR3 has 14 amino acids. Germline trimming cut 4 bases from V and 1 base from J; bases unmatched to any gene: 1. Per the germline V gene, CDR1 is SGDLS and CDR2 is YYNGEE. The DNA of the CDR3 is TGTGCCAGCAGCACTAGCGGGGGATCCTACGAGCAGTACTTC. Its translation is CASSTSGGSYEQYF.

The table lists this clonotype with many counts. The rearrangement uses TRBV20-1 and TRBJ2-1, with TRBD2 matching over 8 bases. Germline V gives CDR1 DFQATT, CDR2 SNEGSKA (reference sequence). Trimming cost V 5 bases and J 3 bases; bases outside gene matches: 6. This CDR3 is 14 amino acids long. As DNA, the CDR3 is TGCAGTGCTCTTGCAGCGGGGGTCTACAATGAGCAGTTCTTC. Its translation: CSALAAGVYNEQFF.

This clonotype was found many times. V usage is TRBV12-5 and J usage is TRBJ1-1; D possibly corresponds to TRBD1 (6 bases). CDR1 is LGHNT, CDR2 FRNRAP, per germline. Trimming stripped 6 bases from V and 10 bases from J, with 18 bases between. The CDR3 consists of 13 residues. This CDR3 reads CASGLTGIDGAFF. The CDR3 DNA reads TGTGCTAGTGGGCTTACAGGGATCGACGGAGCTTTCTTT.

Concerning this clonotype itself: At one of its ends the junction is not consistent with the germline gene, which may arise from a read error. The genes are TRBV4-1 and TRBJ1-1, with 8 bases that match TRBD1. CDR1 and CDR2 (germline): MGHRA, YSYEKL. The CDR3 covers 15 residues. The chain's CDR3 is CASSRDRGGDTEAFF. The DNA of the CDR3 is TGTGCCAGCAGCCGAGACAGGGGAGGGGACACTGAAGCTTTCTTT.

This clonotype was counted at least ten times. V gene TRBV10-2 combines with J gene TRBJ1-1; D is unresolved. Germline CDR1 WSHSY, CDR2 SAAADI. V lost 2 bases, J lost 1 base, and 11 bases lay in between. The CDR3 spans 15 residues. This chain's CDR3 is CASSEPLQKNTEAFF. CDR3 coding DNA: TGCGCCAGCAGTGAGCCCCTACAGAAGAACACTGAAGCTTTCTTT.

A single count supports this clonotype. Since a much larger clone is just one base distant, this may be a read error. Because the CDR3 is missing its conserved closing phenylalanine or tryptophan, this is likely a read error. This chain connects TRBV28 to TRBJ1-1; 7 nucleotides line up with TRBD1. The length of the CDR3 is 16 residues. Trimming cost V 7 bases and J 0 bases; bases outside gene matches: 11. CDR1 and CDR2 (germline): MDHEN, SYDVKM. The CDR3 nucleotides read TGTGCCAGCACTACCGAATCGGGACAGCTGAACACTGAAGCTTTCCTT. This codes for CASTTESGQLNTEAFL.